This T cell receptor (beta chain) comes out of a study of T cells in Graves' hyperthyroidism and ophthalmopathy. Study-wide context: Prior to any treatment, at the point of initial diagnosis, peripheral blood was collected. Study conclusions and caveats: The blood repertoire included most of the expanded thyroid clonotypes above 0.001.

Germline CDR1 reads KGHSH; CDR2 reads LQKENI. The CDR3 is 15 amino acids. The V end lost 3 bases, the J end lost 7 bases, and 15 bases lay between the germline ends. In making diagnoses, clinical symptoms, serum thyroxine and TRAb, thyroid ultrasound and orbital computed tomography were all used. In regard to this clonotype: Its antigen is still unknown.

RNA transcripts served as the template for amplifying TCR beta CDR3 regions. Researchers ran a first-round RT-PCR on the TCR CDR3 using the HTBI primer set. TCRdb processed the multiplex PCR reads anew with MiXCR; each CDR3 protein has one entry. The data contain roughly 570,000 distinct CDR3 sequences, 15% to 18% of them singletons. The rearrangement joins TRBV18 to TRBJ1-4, with D possibly being TRBD1 (5 bases). This receptor was taken from a woman aged 30 to 39 with Graves' hyperthyroidism. The sequenced sample consisted of blood. The CDR3 loop is CASSPSGRRGEKLFF. CDR3 DNA sequence: TGTGCCAGCTCACCGAGTGGGCGGAGGGGTGAAAAACTGTTTTTT.